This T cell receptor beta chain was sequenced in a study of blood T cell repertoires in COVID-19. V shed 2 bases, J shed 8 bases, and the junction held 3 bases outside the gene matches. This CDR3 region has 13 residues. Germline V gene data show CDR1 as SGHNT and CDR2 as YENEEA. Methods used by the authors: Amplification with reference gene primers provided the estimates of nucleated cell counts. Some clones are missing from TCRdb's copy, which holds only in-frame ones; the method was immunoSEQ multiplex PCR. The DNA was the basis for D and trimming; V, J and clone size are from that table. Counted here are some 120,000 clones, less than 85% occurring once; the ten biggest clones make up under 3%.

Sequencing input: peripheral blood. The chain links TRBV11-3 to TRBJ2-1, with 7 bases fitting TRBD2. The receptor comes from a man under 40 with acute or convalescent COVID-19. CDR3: CASSLRGGYEQFF. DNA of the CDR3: TGTGCCAGCAGCTTACGGGGAGGGTATGAGCAGTTCTTC.